This TCR beta chain was found in a study of Graves' ophthalmopathy and Graves' hyperthyroidism. General study results and limits: The study's model predicted ophthalmopathy progression at 65% to 71% sensitivity and approximately 72% specificity. Blood also carried most expanded thyroid clonotypes exceeding 0.001 frequency.

PBMCs stemmed from more than 9.5 ml of fresh peripheral blood. Germline V gene data show CDR1 as SEHNR and CDR2 as FQNEAQ (reference sequence). This CDR3 contains 12 residues. Investigators amplified TCR beta CDR3 regions from RNA transcripts. HTBI-primed first-round RT-PCR preceded second-round multiplex PCR. Each CDR3 protein gets one entry after TCRdb re-called the multiplex PCR reads with MiXCR. The sample contains about half a million distinct CDR3 sequences, around 15% of which appear only once. As concerns this clonotype: As yet, its antigen is unknown. Germline and junction disagree at one end, which may indicate a read error.

The receptor's source is a woman aged 25-40 years with Graves' ophthalmopathy. Specimen: blood. The rearrangement links TRBV7-9 to TRBJ2-7, with D possibly being TRBD1 (5 bases). In DNA form, the CDR3 reads TGTGCCGGCAGCTCTGACAGAGCGAGGCAGTACTTC. Translating it yields CAGSSDRARQYF.